The text below deals with one T cell receptor beta chain. Its target is not known. Distinct nucleotide sequences in the sample also encode this CDR3. Each of the donors was a healthy bone marrow donor. Vbeta (60) and Jbeta (13) primers were used in the PCR. TCRdb's table, derived via immunoSEQ multiplex PCR, lists solely in-frame clones and lacks some. Seen here are 100,000 to 150,000 clones, about four fifths observed once, and the top ten hold about 0.7%. Trimming pared 5 bases from V and 6 bases from J, leaving 8 bases between. This CDR3 has 12 amino acids. The germline gives CDR1 SGHTA, CDR2 FQGNSA. The sample originates from a study of cytomegalovirus exposure and HLA in healthy donors. The wider study: Researchers previously reported finding some 110 million unique TCR beta sequences from approximately 190 million T cells.

Whole-study results and caveats: Immune exposure information available was restricted to CMV serostatus.

The clonotype comes from a man aged 18 to 29 in good health and CMV-seronegative. Sequencing input: PBMCs. The chain combines TRBV7-2 with TRBJ1-5; TRBD1 might be the D (6 bases). The CDR3 loop is CASSLDSQPQHF. The CDR3 DNA sequence: TGTGCCAGCAGCCTGGACAGTCAGCCCCAGCATTTT. The entire variable domain, with the rest obtained from reference TRBV7-2 and TRBJ1-5, is as follows: GAGVSQSPSNKVTEKGKDVELRCDPISGHTALYWYRQSLGQGLEFLIYFQGNSAPDKSGLPSDRFSAERTGGSVSTLTIQRTQQEDSAVYLCASSLDSQPQHFGDGTRLSIL.